This passage covers 12 T cell receptor beta chains from one sample sequenced in a study of cytotoxic CD8 clonotypes in ibrutinib-treated CLL. Sequencing was performed with immunoSEQ multiplex PCR; in TCRdb, only in-frame clones are kept and a portion is missing. The sample holds about 120,000 clones; 70% to 90% are singletons and the top ten take roughly 2%. The sequencing used PBMCs, collected after 24 months of ibrutinib treatment. These receptors originate from a human donor with chronic lymphocytic leukemia.

The chain is built from TRBV12-5 and TRBJ2-7; perhaps TRBD1 as D (5 bases). Trimming shortened V by 4 bases and J by 11 bases, and 18 bases separated the two germline ends. This CDR3 comprises 13 residues. The V gene's germline CDR1 is LGHNT and CDR2 FRNRAP. The CDR3 sequence is CASGSATATRKYF. The DNA of the CDR3 is TGTGCTAGTGGTTCCGCGACAGCTACGAGGAAGTACTTC. Combining the CDR3 with reference TRBV12-5 and TRBJ2-7 gives the whole variable domain DARVTQTPRHKVTEMGQEVTMRCQPILGHNTVFWYRQTMMQGLELLAYFRNRAPLDDSGMPKDRFSAEMPDATLATLKIQPSEPRDSAVYFCASGSATATRKYFGPGTRLTVT.

The chain recombines TRBV19 with TRBJ1-2, with no clear D. Germline V lookup: CDR1 LNHDA, CDR2 SQIVND (reference sequence). The CDR3 is 14 residues long. Trimming stripped 3 bases from V and 2 bases from J, with 10 bases between. In DNA, the CDR3 is TGTGCCAGTAGTATCAGCGGGTCGAACTATGGCTACACCTTC. Its protein is CASSISGSNYGYTF.

V is TRBV4-2 and J is TRBJ1-4; TRBD1 is a possible D gene (5 bases). CDR1 is LGHNA and CDR2 is YNFKEQ in the germline V gene. The V end was cut by 4 bases, the J end by 6 bases, with 18 bases between. CDR3 size: 16 residues. As DNA, the CDR3 is TGTGCCAGCAGCCTATTACCCGGGGCCTCAGATGAAAAACTGTTTTTT. Its translation: CASSLLPGASDEKLFF.

The CDR3 DNA follows: TGTGCCAGCAGTTTAATCGCACTAGCGGAGTTATACAATGAGCAGTTCTTC. Encoded protein: CASSLIALAELYNEQFF. The V and J genes are TRBV28 and TRBJ2-1, with TRBD2 identical over 8 bases. This CDR3 spans 17 amino acids. V was pared by 2 bases and J by 4 bases, with 10 bases of the junction left unmatched. The germline gives CDR1 MDHEN, CDR2 SYDVKM.

This clone was seen only once. The chain uses TRBV5-5 and TRBJ2-7; TRBD1 matches 10 bases. The V gene's germline CDR1 is SGHKS and CDR2 YYEKEE (reference sequence). V lost 4 bases, J lost 4 bases, and 5 bases stayed unmatched. CDR3 length: 14 amino acids. The CDR3 protein is CASSLGTGVYEQYF. The CDR3 DNA sequence: TGTGCCAGCAGCCTTGGGACAGGGGTATACGAGCAGTACTTC.

This clone was found many times. The V gene is TRBV7-6, the J gene TRBJ1-3, with 7 bases that match TRBD1. Germline CDR1 reads SGHVS; CDR2 reads FNYEAQ. The CDR3 is 13 residues long. V shed 4 bases, J shed 6 bases, and the junction held 3 bases outside the gene matches. The CDR3 region has the DNA TGTGCCAGCAGCTCAGGACAGGCAAACACCATATATTTT. Translating gives CASSSGQANTIYF. Full variable domain (remainder filled in from reference TRBV7-6 and TRBJ1-3): GAGVSQSPRYKVTKRGQDVALRCDPISGHVSLYWYRQALGQGPEFLTYFNYEAQQDKSGLPNDRFSAERPEGSISTLTIQRTEQRDSAMYRCASSSGQANTIYFGEGSWLTVV.

The chain couples TRBV15 to TRBJ2-5, with 7 bases aligning to TRBD2. This CDR3 has 13 amino acids. Trimming removed 6 bases from V and 4 bases from J; junction bases left unmatched: 5. CDR1 is LNHNV, CDR2 YYDKDF, per germline (reference sequence). The CDR3, as DNA: TGTGCCACCAGGAGGGGCGGGGGAGAGACCCAGTACTTC. Amino acid sequence: CATRRGGGETQYF.

This clone appeared a few times. The chain employs TRBV7-2 and TRBJ2-7; either TRBD1 or TRBD2 may fit D (5 bases each). Between the trimmed V and J ends, which lost 1 base and 1 base, there was a span of 17 bases. Germline V gives CDR1 SGHTA, CDR2 FQGNSA. The CDR3 covers 17 residues. CDR3 in DNA: TGTGCCAGCAGCTTAGATCCGGGACGGGTGAGATCCTACGAGCAGTACTTC. It translates to CASSLDPGRVRSYEQYF.

This clone was observed many times. This sequence joins TRBV7-2 and TRBJ1-3, with D possibly TRBD1 on 6 matching bases. Trimming cost V 5 bases and J 0 bases, with 14 bases left between them. The CDR3 totals 16 residues. Germline CDR1 reads SGHTA; CDR2 reads FQGNSA. The CDR3: CASSHFPGASGNTIYF. For the CDR3, the DNA is TGTGCCAGCAGCCACTTCCCGGGGGCCTCTGGAAACACCATATATTTT.

V gene TRBV19 combines with J gene TRBJ1-5; D uncertain. Deletions cut 3 bases from V and 2 bases from J, with 5 bases between. Germline V gene data show CDR1 as LNHDA and CDR2 as SQIVND (reference sequence). The CDR3 consists of 13 residues. The CDR3 DNA reads TGTGCCAGTAGTATGACCGGCAATCAGCCCCAGCATTTT. Its translation is CASSMTGNQPQHF.

This sequence joins TRBV6-6 and TRBJ2-1; 11 nucleotides agree with TRBD2. Trimming removed 6 bases from V and 8 bases from J; junction bases left unmatched: 3. The CDR3 length is 13 residues. The germline CDR1 and CDR2 sequences are MNHNY and SVGAGI (reference sequence). The CDR3 DNA reads as TGTGCCAGCAGCCGACTAGCGGGATATGAGCAGTTCTTC. This codes for CASSRLAGYEQFF.

The genes are TRBV2 and TRBJ2-5, with D perhaps matching TRBD1 (5 bases). CDR1 and CDR2 from the germline V gene are SNHLY and FYNNEI. The V and J ends lost 8 bases and 5 bases respectively, with 9 bases between them. The CDR3 is 11 residues long. CDR3 bases: TGTGCCAGCGGGTGGGGCGAGACCCAGTACTTC. Residues: CASGWGETQYF. Together with reference TRBV2 and TRBJ2-5, the CDR3 gives the full variable domain: EPEVTQTPSHQVTQMGQEVILRCVPISNHLYFYWYRQILGQKVEFLVSFYNNEISEKSEIFDDQFSVERPDGSNFTLKIRSTKLEDSAMYFCASGWGETQYFGPGTRLLVL.